These T cell receptor beta chains were read from a single sample in a study of radiotherapy plus CTLA-4 blockade in lung cancer. This table comes from immunoSEQ multiplex PCR, and its TCRdb copy is limited to in-frame clones, with some not included. Among about 87,000 clones listed, roughly 86% were seen once. The source material was peripheral blood, sampled from a patient treated with radiotherapy plus ipilimumab. The receptors here all came from a human donor with non-small cell lung cancer that progressed on radiotherapy plus ipilimumab. The CDR3 runs from the conserved cysteine through the conserved F or W. D genes are given only for firm matches. Size tells how often a clone was seen (once, few, many) or the class of an expanded clone, and some rows leave it out.

d_call cdr3_length j_call clone_size v_call cdr3_nt cdr3_aa
- 17 TRBJ1-6 - TRBV7-8 TGTGCCAGCAGCTTAGCGACGACTACCCTACCGAGTTCACCCCTCCACTTT CASSLATTTLPSSPLHF
TRBD1 14 TRBJ1-2 few TRBV7-9 TGTGCCAGCAGCTCCCAGGACAGGAGCTATGGCTACACCTTC CASSSQDRSYGYTF
TRBD1 19 TRBJ1-2 - TRBV6-1 TGTGCCAGCAGTGCTTCTAAAGGCCGGGGTGGACAGGGGGCGCATGGCTACACCTTC CASSASKGRGGQGAHGYTF
TRBD2 15 TRBJ2-1 - TRBV11-3 TGTGCCAGCAGCTCCAGACAGGCGGGGGGGTATGAGCAGTTCTTC CASSSRQAGGYEQFF
TRBD2 16 TRBJ2-5 - TRBV5-1 TGCGCCAGCAGCAAACCTCTAGCGGGGGCTAGAGAGACCCAGTACTTC CASSKPLAGARETQYF
- 13 TRBJ2-2 - TRBV19 TGTGCCAGTAGTCTAGGGGGCACCGGGGAGCTGTTTTTT CASSLGGTGELFF
TRBD1 15 TRBJ2-7 - TRBV10-3 TGTGCCATCAGTACCGGGACAGGGGGATTGTACGAGCAGTACTTC CAISTGTGGLYEQYF
- 15 TRBJ1-6 once TRBV30 TGTGCCTCGCACGCGGGGGGCAACCAGTATTCACCCCTCCACTTT CASHAGGNQYSPLHF
- 13 TRBJ2-7 - TRBV6-7 TGTGCCAGCAACCTGACTAGCTCCTACGAGCAGTACTTC CASNLTSSYEQYF
TRBD1 13 TRBJ1-2 - TRBV28 TGTGCCAGCAGTGAACGACAGGGGACAGGCTACACCTTC CASSERQGTGYTF
- 14 TRBJ2-1 - TRBV27 TGTGCCAGCAGTCTCACCAGGACGTACAATGAGCAGTTCTTC CASSLTRTYNEQFF
- 15 TRBJ2-1 - TRBV9 TGTGCCAGCAGCACGGGGAGAACCTCATACAATGAGCAGTTCTTC CASSTGRTSYNEQFF
- 15 TRBJ1-3 - TRBV7-2 TGTGCCAGCAGCCCTGATGGGGCAGCCGGAAACACCATATATTTT CASSPDGAAGNTIYF
TRBD1 14 TRBJ1-2 - TRBV4-1 TGCGCCAGCAGCCAAATGACAGGGATGTCTGGCTACACCTTC CASSQMTGMSGYTF
- 11 TRBJ1-1 once TRBV20-1 TGCAGTGCTCAGGGGAACACTGAAGCTTTCTTT CSAQGNTEAFF
TRBD2 14 TRBJ2-1 - TRBV5-1 TGCGCCAGCAGCTTGGACGGGACTATAAGTGAGCAGTTCTTC CASSLDGTISEQFF
TRBD1 14 TRBJ2-4 - TRBV7-2 TGTGCCACGGGGACAGGTCTCACCAAAAACATTCAGTACTTC CATGTGLTKNIQYF
- 15 TRBJ1-4 - TRBV5-4 TGTGCCAGCAGCTTCGGGGGGACAACTAATGAAAAACTGTTTTTT CASSFGGTTNEKLFF
- 16 TRBJ2-3 - TRBV19 TGTGCCAGTAGTATAGAAACCGGGACTTACACAGATACGCAGTATTTT CASSIETGTYTDTQYF
TRBD1 12 TRBJ2-3 - TRBV29-1 TGCAGCGTTCACCATGTGGGACAGACGCAGTATTTT CSVHHVGQTQYF
- 14 TRBJ1-1 - TRBV18 TGTGCCAGCTCTCCCTCGGGGGCTAACACTGAAGCTTTCTTT CASSPSGANTEAFF
TRBD1 20 TRBJ2-3 - TRBV28 TGTGCCAGCAGTCTTGACAGGGTACAAAGGCCCGTCACTAGCACAGATACGCAGTATTTT CASSLDRVQRPVTSTDTQYF
- 14 TRBJ1-1 - TRBV10-2 TGCGCCAGCAGTGAGTCGTCGGGGATCACTGAAGCTTTCTTT CASSESSGITEAFF
TRBD1 18 TRBJ1-2 - TRBV10-1 TGCGCCAGCAGTGGACGGGGGGCCGCCCCACAGGGGCGCTATGGCTACACCTTC CASSGRGAAPQGRYGYTF
- 16 TRBJ1-2 - TRBV4-3 TGCGCCAGCAGCCAAGATTTCCGGGGTACTAACTATGGCTACACCTTC CASSQDFRGTNYGYTF
- 15 TRBJ1-2 - TRBV6-5 TGTGCCAGCAGTTACTCGTTGACAGTCCGAAATGGCTACACCTTC CASSYSLTVRNGYTF